Listed below are T cell receptor beta chains from one sample, sequenced in a study of blood T cell repertoires in COVID-19. The table came from immunoSEQ multiplex PCR; TCRdb's copy has only in-frame clones and leaves some out. Here the sample spans hundreds of thousands of clones, roughly 86% being singletons. Sequenced input: PBMCs or T cells enriched from blood (not recorded which). The receptors originated from a woman between 45 and 60 years old who had recovered from COVID-19. Both conserved end residues are trimmed from each CDR3. The order of the fields is V gene, J gene, CDR3 protein.

V gene: TRBV7-9; J gene: TRBJ1-6; CDR3 protein: ASSMGQGFYNSPLH
V gene: TRBV4-1; J gene: TRBJ1-2; CDR3 protein: ASSQGAGLGYGYT
V gene: TRBV7-3; J gene: TRBJ2-1; CDR3 protein: ASSLGGSTYNEQF
V gene: TRBV2; J gene: TRBJ1-2; CDR3 protein: ASRAAGGGYT
V gene: TRBV7-6; J gene: TRBJ1-4; CDR3 protein: ASSLFNAGEKLF
V gene: TRBV14; J gene: TRBJ2-2; CDR3 protein: ASRRGGAGELF
V gene: TRBV11-2; J gene: TRBJ2-3; CDR3 protein: ASSLSASGPTDTQY
V gene: TRBV6-5; J gene: TRBJ1-2; CDR3 protein: ASSPGTGVLGYT
V gene: TRBV24-1; J gene: TRBJ2-7; CDR3 protein: ATSETGQTYEQY
V gene: TRBV6-5; J gene: TRBJ2-1; CDR3 protein: ASSYSSGDYNEQF
V gene: TRBV9; J gene: TRBJ2-3; CDR3 protein: ASSVWRGADTQY